The rows below give T cell receptor beta chains drawn from one sample of a study of cytomegalovirus exposure and HLA in healthy donors. Profiled with immunoSEQ multiplex PCR; TCRdb holds only in-frame clones, not every one. The sample holds about 92,000 clones; 75% to 85% are singletons and the top ten take under 2.5%. Sequencing was carried out using PBMCs. The receptors shown here come from a man aged 18 to 29 in good health and CMV-seronegative. Each CDR3 is given with its conserved first and last residue. D genes are given only for firm matches. Not every row has a clone size; where given, it reads once, few, many or a size class.

DNA | CDR3 | V | size | D | J
TGTGCCAGCTCATCAGGGGTAGCGCAAGAGACCCAGTACTTC | CASSSGVAQETQYF | TRBV18 | . | . | TRBJ2-5
TGTGCCAGAATTCGTAGCGGGGGGCCAAACACCGGGGAGCTGTTTTTT | CARIRSGGPNTGELFF | TRBV7-5 | few | . | TRBJ2-2
TGTGCCAGCAGCTCCGACAAGAGACGGAGCACAGATACGCAGTATTTT | CASSSDKRRSTDTQYF | TRBV5-4 | . | . | TRBJ2-3
TGTGCCAGCAGCTTTGCCCGGACAGATTCCTACGAGCAGTACTTC | CASSFARTDSYEQYF | TRBV5-4 | . | . | TRBJ2-7
TGTGCCTGGATGAGACAGGCAACTAATGAAAAACTGTTTTTT | CAWMRQATNEKLFF | TRBV30 | few | . | TRBJ1-4
TGTGCTAGTGGTTCGGACAGGGATACCTATGGCTACACCTTC | CASGSDRDTYGYTF | TRBV12-5 | . | TRBD1 | TRBJ1-2
TGTGCCAGTGGGACTCCGAATGCCCAAGAGACCCAGTACTTC | CASGTPNAQETQYF | TRBV6-6 | . | . | TRBJ2-5
TGTGCCAGCAGCGTAGCTGTGGGGGGGCGCCGGTACACTGAAGCTTTCTTT | CASSVAVGGRRYTEAFF | TRBV9 | . | . | TRBJ1-1
TGTGCCAGCAGTCATGGCGGGTTTTACGAGCAGTACTTC | CASSHGGFYEQYF | TRBV28 | . | . | TRBJ2-7
TGTGCCAGCAGCTCGTCCAGACTAGCGGGGGGTAACACCGGGGAGCTGTTTTTT | CASSSSRLAGGNTGELFF | TRBV9 | . | TRBD2 | TRBJ2-2
TGTGCCAGCTCGGGCAGCTCATCCTCTGGAAACACCATATATTTT | CASSGSSSSGNTIYF | TRBV18 | once | . | TRBJ1-3
TGTGCCATCAGTCCCGAGGAAAACTATGGCTACACCTTC | CAISPEENYGYTF | TRBV10-3 | few | . | TRBJ1-2
TGTGCCAGCAGCCTTGGCCTTGGGAGGGGAGGCGGGGAGCTGTTTTTT | CASSLGLGRGGGELFF | TRBV7-2 | . | TRBD2 | TRBJ2-2